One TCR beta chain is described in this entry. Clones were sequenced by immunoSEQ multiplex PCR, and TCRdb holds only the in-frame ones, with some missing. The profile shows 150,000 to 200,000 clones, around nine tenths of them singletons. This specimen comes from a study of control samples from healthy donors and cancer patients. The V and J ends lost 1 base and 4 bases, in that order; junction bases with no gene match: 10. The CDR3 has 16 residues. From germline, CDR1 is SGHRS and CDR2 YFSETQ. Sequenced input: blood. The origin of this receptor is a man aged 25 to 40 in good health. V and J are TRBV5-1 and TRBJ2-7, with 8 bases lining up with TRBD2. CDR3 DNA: TGCGCCAGCAGCTTGAGCCTCGCGGGAGGTGGGTACGAGCAGTACTTC. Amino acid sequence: CASSLSLAGGGYEQYF. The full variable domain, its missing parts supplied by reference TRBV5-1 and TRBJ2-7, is KAGVTQTPRYLIKTRGQQVTLSCSPISGHRSVSWYQQTPGQGLQFLFEYFSETQRNKGNFPGRFSGRQFSNSRSEMNVSTLELGDSALYLCASSLSLAGGGYEQYFGPGTRLTVT.